The clone carrying this T cell receptor (beta chain) was counted ten times or more. Antigen: not known. This record belongs to a study of T-cell reconstitution after alpha-beta-depleted transplantation in children. Notes on the study in general: After transplant, at about two months, alpha-beta T cells were reportedly derived from several hundred expanded graft clones. The main origin of T-cell counts and diversity one year after transplant was newly produced T cells. At day 60, the high TCRbeta diversity found in some patients originated from recipient T cells and thymic progenitors that had survived.

The CDR3 runs to 15 residues. The V end lost 4 bases, the J end lost 2 bases, and 16 bases lay between the germline ends. The germline CDR1 and CDR2 sequences are DFQATT and SNEGSKA (reference sequence). For TCRbeta, the library was prepared with unique molecular identifiers. TCRdb called the PCR reads again in MiXCR, with one record for every CDR3 protein. The sample yields 45,000 to 55,000 distinct CDR3 sequences, under 6% seen once. The V call is TRBV20-1, the J call TRBJ2-3; tentative D call: TRBD2 (6 bases). This specimen was PBMCs, mostly from graft donor cells, taken 60 days after TCRalphabeta/CD19-depleted stem cell transplant. The receptor comes from a female patient between 2 and 15 years old who had a stem cell transplant for aplastic anemia, so the T cells may come from the graft donor. The CDR3 sequence is CSATLSKGLTDTQYF. The DNA of the CDR3 is TGCAGTGCTACCCTCTCCAAGGGACTCACAGATACGCAGTATTTT.